This passage covers 14 T cell receptor beta chains from one sample sequenced in a study of blood T cell repertoires in COVID-19. TCRdb keeps only in-frame clones here, not all; method: immunoSEQ multiplex PCR. Among about 85,000 clones listed, around nine tenths were seen once. The sequencing sample was made of peripheral blood. These receptors all stem from a man in his sixties with acute or convalescent COVID-19.

This chain connects TRBV7-2 to TRBJ1-1; D may be TRBD1 (5 bases). The V end lost 5 bases, the J end lost 11 bases, and 15 bases lay between the germline ends. Germline CDR1 reads SGHTA; CDR2 reads FQGNSA. The length of the CDR3 is 12 residues. CDR3 in DNA: TGTGCCAGCAGCATAGAAGCGGGGACGGCTTTCTTT. Protein sequence: CASSIEAGTAFF.

CDR3 sequence (DNA): TGTGCCAGCAACCGCGGGGTGGGCTCCTACAATGAGCAGTTCTTC. Translation gives CASNRGVGSYNEQFF. This chain joins TRBV6-5 and TRBJ2-1; D is possibly TRBD2 (6 bases). The V and J ends lost 7 bases and 0 bases respectively, with 13 bases between them. This CDR3 region has 15 residues. In germline, CDR1 is MNHEY, CDR2 SVGAGI.

The J gene is TRBJ1-2, the V gene TRBV30, with TRBD1 identical over 11 bases. The CDR3 loop spans 14 amino acids. V trimming: 3 bases; J trimming: 8 bases; junction bases outside the gene matches: 8. CDR1 and CDR2 from the germline V gene are GTSNPN and SVGIG (reference sequence). The CDR3 reads CAWRAGQGAGGYTF. In nucleotides, the CDR3 is TGTGCCTGGAGGGCCGGACAGGGGGCGGGAGGCTACACCTTC.

The V call is TRBV4-3, the J call TRBJ1-4; D possibly corresponds to TRBD1 (6 bases). The ends were cut back, 2 bases at V and 6 bases at J, with 16 bases in the middle. The CDR3 has 16 residues. The germline gives CDR1 LGHNA, CDR2 YSLEER. CDR3 residues: CASSQRGGPVDEKLFF. DNA of the CDR3: TGCGCCAGCAGCCAAAGGGGGGGTCCCGTGGATGAAAAACTGTTTTTT.

The chain carries TRBV6-5 and TRBJ2-7; 8 nucleotides line up with TRBD2. From germline, CDR1 is MNHEY and CDR2 SVGAGI. The V and J ends lost 0 bases and 4 bases, in that order; junction bases with no gene match: 8. The CDR3 covers 16 residues. As DNA, the CDR3 is TGTGCCAGCAGTTACTCTGTCGGGGGGGCCGTGTACGAGCAGTACTTC. Residues: CASSYSVGGAVYEQYF.

A few counts support this clone. V usage is TRBV7-2 and J usage is TRBJ2-7; D is undetermined. This CDR3 has 14 amino acids. V was clipped by 4 bases and J by 0 bases, with 10 bases between them. Germline V gene sequence: CDR1 SGHTA, CDR2 FQGNSA. CDR3 nucleotides: TGTGCCAGCAGCTCGAACAGTTACTCCTACGAGCAGTACTTC. It encodes CASSSNSYSYEQYF. Combining the CDR3 with reference TRBV7-2 and TRBJ2-7 gives the whole variable domain GAGVSQSPSNKVTEKGKDVELRCDPISGHTALYWYRQSLGQGLEFLIYFQGNSAPDKSGLPSDRFSAERTGGSVSTLTIQRTQQEDSAVYLCASSSNSYSYEQYFGPGTRLTVT.

This rearrangement joins TRBV19 to TRBJ2-7; 8 bases match TRBD1. The CDR3 runs to 17 residues. CDR1 and CDR2 from the germline V gene are LNHDA and SQIVND (reference sequence). J lost 12 bases, V lost 4 bases, and 23 bases had no gene match. CDR3 DNA: TGTGCCAGTAGTAGCCTCTTTTTGAGGGACAGGACGAAGAATGGGTACTTC. It is translated as CASSSLFLRDRTKNGYF.

This clone was counted between two and nine times. The genes are TRBV27 and TRBJ2-2; TRBD1 aligns across 9 bases. The CDR3 has 15 residues. Per germline, CDR1 MNHEY and CDR2 SMNVEV (reference sequence). V lost 6 bases and J lost 6; bases outside the gene matches: 8. The chain's CDR3 is CASSQTGGIPGELFF. The CDR3 DNA reads TGTGCCAGCAGCCAGACAGGGGGTATTCCCGGGGAGCTGTTTTTT.

The rearrangement joins TRBV6-5 to TRBJ1-1, with 8 bases aligning to TRBD1. The CDR3 has 14 residues. Looked up from germline, CDR1 is MNHEY and CDR2 is SVGAGI. Germline trimming cut 0 bases from V and 5 bases from J; bases unmatched to any gene: 2. The CDR3 coding sequence is TGTGCCAGCAGTTACTCGACAGGGGTTACTGAAGCTTTCTTT. Translation gives CASSYSTGVTEAFF.

The CDR3 DNA is TGTGCCAGCAGCACCAGGGGTGAACTACCTAATGAAAAACTGTTTTTT. This encodes CASSTRGELPNEKLFF. The J gene is TRBJ1-4, the V gene TRBV21-1; the tabulated D call, TRBD1, remains unverified against the DNA. TRBV21-1 constitutes a pseudogene. This CDR3 spans 16 amino acids.

This clone was seen a handful of times. The chain links TRBV6-2 or TRBV6-3 to TRBJ2-7, with D maybe TRBD2 (5 bases). The CDR3 has 14 amino acids. Trimming stripped 2 bases from V and 3 bases from J, with 11 bases between. Germline V gives CDR1 MNHEY, CDR2 SVGEGT. Here the CDR3 DNA reads TGTGCCAGCAGTTACACTAATAGCGTCTACGAGCAGTACTTC. Translated: CASSYTNSVYEQYF.

This sequence joins TRBV28 and TRBJ1-6; D might be TRBD1 (5 bases). The length of the CDR3 is 13 residues. The V end was cut by 7 bases, the J end by 14 bases, with 18 bases between. Germline assignment: CDR1 MDHEN and CDR2 SYDVKM. The chain's CDR3 is CASNTLGPPTLHF. DNA of the CDR3: TGTGCCAGCAACACCTTGGGGCCCCCGACCCTCCACTTT.

This clone occurred many times. This chain joins TRBV27 and TRBJ2-1; TRBD2 matches at 8 bases. Germline assignment: CDR1 MNHEY and CDR2 SMNVEV (reference sequence). The junction had 5 bases not matched to a gene; V was cut back by 1 base and J by 6 bases. The CDR3 is 15 residues long. CDR3 coding DNA: TGTGCCAGCAGTTTATTTTCCGGGACTAGCAATGAGCAGTTCTTC. This sequence encodes CASSLFSGTSNEQFF.

V gene TRBV18 combines with J gene TRBJ1-1, with a possible D match to TRBD1 (5 bases). Germline V gene data show CDR1 as KGHSH and CDR2 as LQKENI. V was trimmed by 4 bases and J by 4 bases, leaving 10 bases between them. This CDR3 is built from 13 residues. CDR3 residues: CASSLDSSTEAFF. The CDR3 DNA is TGTGCCAGCTCACTCGACAGTTCCACTGAAGCTTTCTTT.